What follows are 9 T cell receptor beta chains derived from one specimen sequenced in a study of OX40 agonist ivuxolimab in advanced cancers. Libraries were prepared by immunoSEQ multiplex PCR; TCRdb keeps only in-frame clonotypes and omits some of them. This sample has tens of thousands of clones, with roughly 84% found just once. The specimen comprised CD4+ or CD8+ T cells sorted from blood, sampled in a trial of the OX40 agonist ivuxolimab. Every receptor here comes from an adult with an advanced solid tumor such as melanoma, head and neck, liver or kidney cancer.

V usage is TRBV5-1 and J usage is TRBJ2-1; 15 nucleotides agree with TRBD2. This CDR3 has 15 residues. The germline gives CDR1 SGHRS, CDR2 YFSETQ. V shed 3 bases, J shed 9 bases, and the junction held 4 bases outside the gene matches. CDR3 loop: CASSSGTSGRFEQFF. In nucleotides, the CDR3 is TGCGCCAGCAGCTCGGGGACTAGCGGGAGGTTTGAGCAGTTCTTC.

The chain uses TRBV10-3 and TRBJ2-7, with 7 bases lining up with TRBD2. Germline V gene sequence: CDR1 ENHRY, CDR2 SYGVKD. V was pared by 0 bases and J by 0 bases, with 5 bases of the junction left unmatched. This CDR3 region has 16 residues. The CDR3 spells CAISESAGVNSYEQYF. CDR3 DNA sequence: TGTGCCATCAGTGAGTCCGCGGGGGTGAACTCCTACGAGCAGTACTTC.

This chain connects TRBV19 to TRBJ2-3; 11 bases align to TRBD2. Losses at the gene ends were 3 bases for V and 2 bases for J; bases not matched to a gene: 10. The CDR3 consists of 18 residues. Per the germline V gene, CDR1 is LNHDA and CDR2 is SQIVND (reference sequence). As DNA, the CDR3 is TGTGCCAGTAGTATGGATAGCGGGAGGGCCTGGGTCACAGATACGCAGTATTTT. Amino acid sequence: CASSMDSGRAWVTDTQYF.

V gene TRBV7-9 combines with J gene TRBJ2-1, with 7 bases identical to TRBD2. The ends lost 4 bases at V and 13 bases at J; junction bases unmatched: 10. The CDR3 has 13 amino acids. CDR1 and CDR2 (germline): SEHNR, FQNEAQ (reference sequence). In DNA, the CDR3 is TGTGCCAGCAGCTCTTGGCGGGAGCAGCTTCAGTTCTTC. It encodes CASSSWREQLQFF.

The chain carries TRBV9 and TRBJ1-2, with TRBD1 matching 8 bases. The CDR3 is 15 residues long. Germline V gene data show CDR1 as SGDLS and CDR2 as YYNGEE. Trimming removed 3 bases from V and 5 bases from J; junction bases left unmatched: 9. This CDR3 is CASSGSGGLLYGYTF. CDR3 coding DNA: TGTGCCAGCAGCGGATCAGGGGGCTTACTTTATGGCTACACCTTC.

The chain uses TRBV27 and TRBJ1-2, with no clear D. Germline values: CDR1 MNHEY, CDR2 SMNVEV (reference sequence). V gave up 5 bases and J gave up 8 bases, with 9 bases separating them. This CDR3 is 11 amino acids long. CDR3 sequence: CASSPGVGYTF. The CDR3 nucleotides are TGTGCCAGCAGTCCCGGGGTGGGCTACACCTTC.

The chain uses TRBV30 and TRBJ2-7; 8 nucleotides agree with TRBD2. The CDR3 has 14 amino acids. Germline V gene sequence: CDR1 GTSNPN, CDR2 SVGIG (reference sequence). The ends lost 7 bases at V and 0 bases at J; junction bases unmatched: 8. CDR3 protein: CALFGREASYEQYF. CDR3 nucleotides: TGTGCCTTGTTCGGGCGGGAGGCCTCCTACGAGCAGTACTTC.

The chain uses TRBV4-2 and TRBJ1-4; tentatively, D is TRBD1 (5 bases). The CDR3 is 16 residues long. The V end lost 1 base, the J end lost 8 bases, and 17 bases lay between the germline ends. Germline loops: CDR1 LGHNA, CDR2 YNFKEQ. As DNA, the CDR3 is TGTGCCAGCAGCCAAGGGCCCGGGACGGGGGAAGAAAAACTGTTTTTT. This codes for CASSQGPGTGEEKLFF.

The chain employs TRBV18 and TRBJ2-7; D remains unclear. Trimming pared 4 bases from V and 4 bases from J, leaving 11 bases between. This CDR3 is built from 13 residues. The germline gives CDR1 KGHSH, CDR2 LQKENI. CDR3 protein: CASSQLNGYEQYF. As DNA, the CDR3 is TGTGCCAGCTCACAGTTGAACGGGTACGAGCAGTACTTC.